These 5 T cell receptor beta chains originate from one sample sequenced in a study of T cells in Graves' hyperthyroidism and ophthalmopathy. Regions amplified from RNA transcripts were the TCR beta CDR3 regions. First-round RT-PCR of the TCR CDR3 relied on the HTBI primer set. Via MiXCR, TCRdb re-called the multiplex PCR reads, giving one row per CDR3 protein. The data hold more than 300,000 distinct CDR3 sequences, with around 14% observed a single time. Material for sequencing was blood. The receptors here all came from a woman aged 25-40 years with Graves' hyperthyroidism.

The chain has TRBV29-1 and TRBJ2-7; 14 bases line up with TRBD2. Germline trimming cut 8 bases from V and 2 bases from J; bases unmatched to any gene: 8. The CDR3 contains 15 residues. CDR1 is SQVTM, CDR2 ANQGSEA, per germline. DNA for the CDR3: TGCAGCACTATGGGACTAGCGGGAGCTGCCTACGAGCAGTACTTC. It codes for CSTMGLAGAAYEQYF.

This clonotype was seen only a few times. The chain carries TRBV20-1 and TRBJ2-1; 8 bases align to TRBD2. V was clipped by 0 bases and J by 3 bases; unmatched bases: 10. Germline-derived CDR1 and CDR2 are DFQATT and SNEGSKA (reference sequence). The CDR3 loop spans 17 amino acids. The CDR3 spells CSARDLSREGLYNEQFF. The CDR3 nucleotides read TGCAGTGCTAGAGATCTCTCCCGGGAGGGCCTCTACAATGAGCAGTTCTTC.

The chain couples TRBV20-1 to TRBJ2-2; 8 nucleotides line up with TRBD1. The V segment lost 7 bases and the J segment 3 bases; nucleotides outside the gene matches: 10. The CDR3 consists of 15 residues. The V gene's germline CDR1 is DFQATT and CDR2 SNEGSKA (reference sequence). CDR3 loop: CSVGGPGGYTGELFF. In DNA, the CDR3 is TGCAGTGTTGGGGGCCCAGGGGGCTACACCGGGGAGCTGTTTTTT.

This clonotype was seen at least ten times. The rearrangement links TRBV28 to TRBJ2-3, with D possibly being TRBD1 (5 bases). Germline V gene lookup returns CDR1 MDHEN and CDR2 SYDVKM. This CDR3 contains 16 residues. With 2 bases removed from V and 0 bases from J, the gap between germline ends came to 12 bases. CDR3 DNA sequence: TGTGCCAGCAGTTTACGGGCAGGGTCTAGCACAGATACGCAGTATTTT. This encodes CASSLRAGSSTDTQYF.

Ten or more counts support this clonotype. The rearrangement joins TRBV2 to TRBJ2-1; TRBD2 matches 7 bases. The CDR3 consists of 14 residues. V shed 8 bases, J shed 2 bases, and the junction held 6 bases outside the gene matches. Per germline, CDR1 SNHLY and CDR2 FYNNEI. As DNA, the CDR3 is TGTGCCAGCTCCCTAGCGGAAGCCTACAATGAGCAGTTCTTC. Protein sequence: CASSLAEAYNEQFF.